This TCR beta chain was documented in a study of identical twins. TCRdb re-called the 5' RACE reads with MiXCR, one entry per CDR3 protein. The sample carries approximately 220,000 distinct CDR3 sequences, about a tenth recorded once. CDR1 is MNHEY and CDR2 is SMNVEV in the germline V gene (reference sequence). V lost 8 bases, J lost 1 base, and 20 bases lay in between. The CDR3 spans 17 residues. In regard to this clonotype: Its specificity is unknown.

Study observations and caveats: Cross-sectional statistical analysis, not tracking of the same donors, underpinned the conclusions.

The TCR was taken from a woman between 18 and 29 years old in good health. The chain links TRBV27 to TRBJ2-2; D may correspond to TRBD1 or TRBD2 (5 bases each). Sequencing was carried out using memory (CD45RO+) T cells sorted from blood. The DNA of the CDR3 is TGTGCCAGCGCCAAGGGGAAGGGAGATTTGAACACCGGGGAGCTGTTTTTT. This gives the protein CASAKGKGDLNTGELFF.